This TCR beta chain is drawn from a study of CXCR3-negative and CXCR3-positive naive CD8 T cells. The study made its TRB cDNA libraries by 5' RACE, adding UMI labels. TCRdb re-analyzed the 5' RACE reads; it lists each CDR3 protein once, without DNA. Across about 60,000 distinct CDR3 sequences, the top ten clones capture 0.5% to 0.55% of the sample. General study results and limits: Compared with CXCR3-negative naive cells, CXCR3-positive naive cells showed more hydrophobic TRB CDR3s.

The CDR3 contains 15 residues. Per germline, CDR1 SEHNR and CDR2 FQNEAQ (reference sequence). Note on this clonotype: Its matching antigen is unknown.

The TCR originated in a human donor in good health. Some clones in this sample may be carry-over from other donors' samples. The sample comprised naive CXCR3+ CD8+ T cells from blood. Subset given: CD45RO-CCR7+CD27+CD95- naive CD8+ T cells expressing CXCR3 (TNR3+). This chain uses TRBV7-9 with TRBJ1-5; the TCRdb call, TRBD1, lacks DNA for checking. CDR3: CASSSDRGFNQPQHF. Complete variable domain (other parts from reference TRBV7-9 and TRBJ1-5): DTGVSQNPRHKITKRGQNVTFRCDPISEHNRLYWYRQTLGQGPEFLTYFQNEAQLEKSRLLSDRFSAERPKGSFSTLEIQRTEQGDSAMYLCASSSDRGFNQPQHFGDGTRLSIL.